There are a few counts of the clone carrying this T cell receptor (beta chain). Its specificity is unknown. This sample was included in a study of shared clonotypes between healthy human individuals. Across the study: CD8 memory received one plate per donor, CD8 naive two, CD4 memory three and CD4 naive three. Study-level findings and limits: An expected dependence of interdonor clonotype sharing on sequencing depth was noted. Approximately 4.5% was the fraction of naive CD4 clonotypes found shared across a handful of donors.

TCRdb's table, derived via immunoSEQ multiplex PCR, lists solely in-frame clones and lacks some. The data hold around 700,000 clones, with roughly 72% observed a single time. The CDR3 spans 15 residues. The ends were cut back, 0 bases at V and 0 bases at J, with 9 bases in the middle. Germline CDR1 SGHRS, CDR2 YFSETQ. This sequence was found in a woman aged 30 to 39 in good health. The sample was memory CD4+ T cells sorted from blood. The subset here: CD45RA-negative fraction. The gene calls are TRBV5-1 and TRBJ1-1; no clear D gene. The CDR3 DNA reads TGCGCCAGCAGCTTGGCCGTAGGGATGAACACTGAAGCTTTCTTT. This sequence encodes CASSLAVGMNTEAFF.